The 23 T cell receptor beta chains presented below share a single source sample, sequenced in a study of control samples from healthy donors and cancer patients. TCRdb's copy holds only in-frame clones and misses some; the assay was immunoSEQ multiplex PCR. The data hold about 89,000 clones, with approximately 87% observed a single time. What was sequenced was blood. Source of these receptors: a woman aged 40 to 55 in good health.

The chain recombines TRBV18 with TRBJ1-6; 7 nucleotides align to TRBD1. Germline values: CDR1 KGHSH, CDR2 LQKENI. The CDR3 is 15 residues long. V was pared by 6 bases and J by 10 bases, with 12 bases of the junction left unmatched. The CDR3 spells CASSELTGFDSPLHF. The CDR3 bases are TGTGCCAGCTCCGAATTGACAGGGTTTGACTCACCCCTCCACTTT.

The chain carries TRBV5-1 and TRBJ2-7, with TRBD1 matching over 9 bases. This CDR3 spans 17 amino acids. V lost 3 bases to trimming and J lost 2 bases; unmatched junction nucleotides: 12. CDR1 is SGHRS and CDR2 is YFSETQ in the germline V gene. CDR3 bases: TGCGCCAGCAGCTCCCCGGGACAGGGAAGGTGGACCTACGAGCAGTACTTC. The encoded protein is CASSSPGQGRWTYEQYF.

The rearrangement uses TRBV6-5 and TRBJ1-4; 7 positions agree with TRBD1. The CDR3 contains 16 residues. Germline trimming cut 2 bases from V and 3 bases from J; bases unmatched to any gene: 6. The V gene's germline CDR1 is MNHEY and CDR2 SVGAGI. The CDR3 nucleotides read TGTGCCAGCAGTTACACGACAGGGTCGGCTAATGAAAAACTGTTTTTT. Its protein is CASSYTTGSANEKLFF.

The sample holds a few counts of this clone. The rearrangement joins TRBV10-3 to TRBJ1-5, with 9 bases lining up with TRBD1. CDR3 length equals 15 residues. V shed 5 bases, J shed 4 bases, and the junction held 6 bases outside the gene matches. Germline lookup yields CDR1 ENHRY and CDR2 SYGVKD. CDR3 bases: TGTGCCATCAGTACCGGGACAGGGCAGAATCAGCCCCAGCATTTT. This translates into CAISTGTGQNQPQHF.

This clone was seen a few times. The V gene is TRBV30, the J gene TRBJ2-7; TRBD1 matches at 9 bases. Germline V gene data show CDR1 as GTSNPN and CDR2 as SVGIG (reference sequence). The junction had 7 bases not matched to a gene; V was cut back by 4 bases and J by 3 bases. This CDR3 has 14 residues. Here the CDR3 reads CAWTTGGSGYEQYF. CDR3 sequence (DNA): TGTGCCTGGACTACAGGGGGCAGTGGCTACGAGCAGTACTTC.

Here the CDR3 reads CASSHGDRVTLHF. Here the CDR3 DNA reads TGTGCCAGTAGCCACGGGGACCGGGTCACCCTCCACTTT. This chain links TRBV19 with TRBJ1-6, with D possibly being TRBD1 (5 bases). The CDR3 consists of 13 residues. V was shortened by 6 bases and J by 14 bases, with 17 bases between the two germline ends. CDR1 and CDR2 (germline): LNHDA, SQIVND (reference sequence).

J is TRBJ1-2 and V is TRBV12-3 or TRBV12-4, with D hard to call. This CDR3 contains 12 residues. V was clipped by 3 bases and J by 5 bases, with 7 bases between them. CDR3 nucleotides: TGTGCCAGCAGTTTTTCAGCATATGGCTACACCTTC. Encoded protein: CASSFSAYGYTF.

The chain joins TRBV6-5 to TRBJ1-1; D might be TRBD1 (6 bases). Germline V gives CDR1 MNHEY, CDR2 SVGAGI. This CDR3 spans 15 amino acids. Trimming pared 6 bases from V and 0 bases from J, leaving 14 bases between. Here the CDR3 DNA reads TGTGCCAGCAGAGTCTTCGGACAGCTGAACACTGAAGCTTTCTTT. It specifies CASRVFGQLNTEAFF.

Remarks on this clone: A junction end diverges from the germline sequence, so it may reflect a read error. V and J are TRBV24-1 and TRBJ2-5; D possibly corresponds to TRBD1 (6 bases). This CDR3 is built from 15 residues. CDR1 KGHDR and CDR2 SFDVKD come from the germline V gene. CDR3 nucleotides: TGTGCCACCAGTGATTTCGTACAGGGTAAAGAGATCCAGTACTTC. Translation gives CATSDFVQGKEIQYF.

The chain carries TRBV4-2 and TRBJ2-5, with 9 bases matching TRBD2. Trimming took 0 bases from V and 2 from J; bases not matched to a gene: 7. Germline V gene lookup returns CDR1 LGHNA and CDR2 YNFKEQ. The CDR3 contains 17 residues. CDR3 bases: TGTGCCAGCAGCCAAGAGGGGGGGACTAGCACTCAAGAGACCCAGTACTTC. As protein: CASSQEGGTSTQETQYF.

The gene calls are TRBV15 and TRBJ1-4; D unclear. Trimming left V 1 base short and J 4 bases short, with 4 bases between. Looked up from germline, CDR1 is LNHNV and CDR2 is YYDKDF (reference sequence). The length of the CDR3 is 13 residues. The CDR3: CATSRAFNEKLFF. Here the CDR3 DNA reads TGTGCCACCAGCAGAGCCTTTAATGAAAAACTGTTTTTT.

The V and J genes are TRBV18 and TRBJ1-3, with a weak D call TRBD1 (5 bases). Trimming left V 2 bases short and J 4 bases short, with 9 bases between. Germline V gene lookup returns CDR1 KGHSH and CDR2 LQKENI. CDR3 length equals 14 residues. DNA of the CDR3: TGTGCCAGCTCACCAGGGGGGACCGGAAACACCATATATTTT. Translated: CASSPGGTGNTIYF.

V and J are TRBV30 and TRBJ1-1; D may be TRBD1 (5 bases). The CDR3 contains 15 residues. Trimming stripped 3 bases from V and 2 bases from J, with 16 bases between. Germline V gene sequence: CDR1 GTSNPN, CDR2 SVGIG (reference sequence). The CDR3, as DNA: TGTGCCTGGAGACGGAGGGGCAGGGATAACACTGAAGCTTTCTTT. It yields the protein CAWRRRGRDNTEAFF.

There are a few counts of this clone. The rearrangement uses TRBV7-2 and TRBJ1-6; D is ambiguous. Germline CDR1 is SGHTA and CDR2 is FQGNSA. The V end lost 2 bases, the J end lost 7 bases, and 9 bases lay between the germline ends. CDR3 length: 14 residues. In DNA, the CDR3 is TGTGCCAGCAGCTTAATCGGTCGGAATTCACCCCTCCACTTT. Protein product: CASSLIGRNSPLHF.

The chain links TRBV12-3 or TRBV12-4 to TRBJ2-2; D is unclear. This CDR3 spans 13 amino acids. Trimming took off 5 bases at V and 3 bases at J, with 7 bases between the two ends. The CDR3 bases are TGTGCCAGCAGTCTTCTCTACACCGGGGAGCTGTTTTTT. As protein: CASSLLYTGELFF.

V gene TRBV24-1 combines with J gene TRBJ1-1; no firm D call. V lost 5 bases, J lost 3 bases, and 9 bases lay in between. This CDR3 contains 13 residues. Looked up from germline, CDR1 is KGHDR and CDR2 is SFDVKD. In DNA, the CDR3 is TGTGCCACCAGTGGGCGGGATTACACTGAAGCTTTCTTT. It yields the protein CATSGRDYTEAFF.

With respect to this clone: This same CDR3 is encoded by further DNA sequences in the sample. V and J are TRBV30 and TRBJ2-2; D not resolved. This CDR3 is built from 12 residues. V dropped 0 bases and J dropped 8 bases, with 7 bases sitting between them. Germline lookup yields CDR1 GTSNPN and CDR2 SVGIG (reference sequence). CDR3 DNA sequence: TGTGCCTGGAGTGTAGGACCGGGGGAGCTGTTTTTT. Translated: CAWSVGPGELFF. The entire variable domain, with the rest obtained from reference TRBV30 and TRBJ2-2, is as follows: SQTIHQWPATLVQPVGSPLSLECTVEGTSNPNLYWYRQAAGRGLQLLFYSVGIGQISSEVPQNLSASRPQDRQFILSSKKLLLSDSGFYLCAWSVGPGELFFGEGSRLTVL.

A remark on this clone: This CDR3 is also generated by other DNA sequences in the sample. The rearrangement links TRBV4-1 to TRBJ1-2, with no clear D. CDR1 and CDR2 from the germline V gene are MGHRA and YSYEKL. Trimming stripped 4 bases from V and 0 bases from J, with 6 bases between. The CDR3 spans 13 residues. The CDR3 bases are TGCGCCAGCAGCCTCGGGTCTAACTATGGCTACACCTTC. Translating gives CASSLGSNYGYTF.

There are a few counts of this clone. CDR3 residues: CASSKANNSPLHF. DNA for the CDR3: TGTGCCAGTAGTAAGGCTAATAATTCACCCCTCCACTTT. This sequence joins TRBV19 and TRBJ1-6; D not resolved. The CDR3 runs to 13 residues. Germline values: CDR1 LNHDA, CDR2 SQIVND (reference sequence). V lost 4 bases, J lost 5 bases, and 6 bases lay in between.

This clone was recorded a few times. The chain employs TRBV19 and TRBJ2-1, with TRBD2 as a possible D gene (6 bases). CDR3 length: 18 residues. V was shortened by 1 base and J by 1 base, with 17 bases between the two germline ends. The germline V gene encodes CDR1 LNHDA and CDR2 SQIVND (reference sequence). CDR3 residues: CASSIGRGRGYSYNEQFF. For the CDR3, the DNA is TGTGCCAGTAGTATAGGGCGGGGCCGGGGGTATTCCTACAATGAGCAGTTCTTC.

The chain has TRBV6-2 or TRBV6-3 and TRBJ2-1; 7 bases map to TRBD1. Trimming cost V 4 bases and J 5 bases; bases outside gene matches: 11. Looked up from germline, CDR1 is MNHEY and CDR2 is SVGEGT. CDR3 length equals 16 residues. The CDR3 here is CASSSPRQGRDNEQFF. The CDR3 nucleotides are TGTGCCAGCAGTTCCCCCAGACAGGGTAGGGACAATGAGCAGTTCTTC.

J is TRBJ1-2 and V is TRBV19; tentatively, D is TRBD1 (5 bases). V dropped 5 bases and J dropped 8 bases, with 15 bases sitting between them. The germline V gene has CDR1 LNHDA and CDR2 SQIVND (reference sequence). The CDR3 has 13 amino acids. DNA of the CDR3: TGTGCCAGTAGTCTACACGGGGGGACGGGCTACACCTTC. Its translation: CASSLHGGTGYTF.

This sequence joins TRBV24-1 and TRBJ1-1; a possible D gene is TRBD1 (6 bases). The CDR3 covers 12 residues. CDR1 is KGHDR, CDR2 SFDVKD, per germline. Trimming removed 9 bases at V and 4 bases at J, with 11 bases between. Here the CDR3 DNA reads TGTGCCACCGAAGGGGGGAGCACTGAAGCTTTCTTT. Its translation is CATEGGSTEAFF.